The present T cell receptor (beta chain) was sequenced within a study of control samples from healthy donors and cancer patients. Losses at the gene ends were 5 bases for V and 2 bases for J; bases not matched to a gene: 9. Germline lookup yields CDR1 MGHDK and CDR2 SYGVNS. There are 16 residues in the CDR3. This clone was seen once. Profiling relied on immunoSEQ multiplex PCR, and the TCRdb table lists in-frame clones only, not all of them. This sample yields over 100,000 clones, of which 90% to 95% are seen a single time; about 2.5% belongs to the top ten. The rearrangement joins TRBV25-1 to TRBJ2-1, with 7 bases matching TRBD1. The sequence came from a woman under 30 in good health. The sample was blood. CDR3 DNA: TGTGCCAGCAGTAATAGACAGGGTGTAACCTACAATGAGCAGTTCTTC. This gives the protein CASSNRQGVTYNEQFF. Supplemented by reference TRBV25-1 and TRBJ2-1, the full variable domain reads EADIYQTPRYLVIGTGKKITLECSQTMGHDKMYWYQQDPGMELHLIHYSYGVNSTEKGDLSSESTVSRIRTEHFPLTLESARPSHTSQYLCASSNRQGVTYNEQFFGPGTRLTVL.